This T cell receptor beta chain was identified during a study of T-cell reconstitution after alpha-beta-depleted transplantation in children. Study-wide points: It was surviving recipient T cells and thymic progenitors that gave some patients high TCRbeta diversity at day 60. Reportedly, roughly two months post-transplant, alpha-beta T cells arose from several hundred expanded graft clones. T-cell counts and diversity at one year following transplant were attributed mainly to newly produced T cells.

Germline V gives CDR1 SGHVS, CDR2 FNYEAQ. This CDR3 spans 19 amino acids. V shed 1 base, J shed 5 bases, and the junction held 15 bases outside the gene matches. Many counts were recorded for this clonotype. No antigen is known for it. Unique molecular identifiers tagged the TCRbeta library. A single record per CDR3 protein comes from TCRdb applying MiXCR to the PCR reads. The sample has about 280,000 distinct CDR3 sequences; under 14% are singletons. The origin of this receptor is a male patient aged 2 to 9 who had a stem cell transplant for chronic granulomatous disease, so the T cells may come from the graft donor. The chain employs TRBV7-6 and TRBJ2-3; 10 bases agree with TRBD2. The input for sequencing was peripheral blood, taken 180 days after TCRalphabeta/CD19-depleted stem cell transplant. The CDR3 DNA reads as TGTGCCAGCAGCTTAGGTCTGGCTAGCGGGAGCGTGCTGGAAGATACGCAGTATTTT. This translates into CASSLGLASGSVLEDTQYF.